This T cell receptor (beta chain) was documented in a study of radiation and T cells in renal cell carcinoma. Study conclusions and caveats: From baseline, blood top tumor clonotypes peaked at 2 weeks post-radiation. Pretreatment tumor biopsies were lacking, so baseline clonotypes are unknown.

Profiled with immunoSEQ multiplex PCR; TCRdb holds only in-frame clones, not every one. The sample lists approximately 140,000 clones, 88% occurring once. Regarding this clone: What it binds is not known.

Trimming removed 7 bases at V and 5 bases at J, with 18 bases between. The CDR3 loop spans 15 amino acids. Germline CDR1 is MNHNY and CDR2 is SVGAGI (reference sequence). The sample's time point: baseline pretreatment blood. Documented treatment: 15 Gy SBRT to primary tumor, nephrectomy 4 weeks later. Serial blood draws occurred at baseline and 2 and 4 weeks post-SBRT. Clear cell pathology was present in this patient's renal cell carcinoma. This material consisted of blood, taken from a patient whose treatment included radiotherapy and nephrectomy. V is TRBV6-6 and J is TRBJ1-5; perhaps TRBD1 as D (5 bases). This receptor was identified in a woman in her 70s with renal cell carcinoma. Here the CDR3 DNA reads TGTGCCAGCACCAACGCTCGGGGACTGGATCAGCCCCAGCATTTT. Its protein is CASTNARGLDQPQHF.